Sequencing of this TCR beta chain was carried out in a study of T cell responses to AZD1222 COVID-19 vaccine (dated by TCRdb to the early 2020s). With respect to the entire study: Because spike-specific TCR depth and breadth did not differ between the two schedules, AZD1222 recipients who got a second dose at roughly 4 weeks were pooled with those who got a second dose at roughly 12 weeks. A total of approximately 230 trial participants underwent TCR sequencing, of whom about 210 received two doses of AZD1222 and some 26 received two doses of the MenACWY control vaccine. Trial participants were enrolled by age into 18-55, 56-69 and 70-plus year subgroups, with roughly 150, 30 and 60 TCR-sequenced participants respectively.

The paper as a whole reports these results and caveats: The whole spike protein was spanned by vaccine-associated CD4 TCRs, and dominant responses were seen in regions 160-218 and 743-854. Only a handful of AZD1222 recipients were SARS-CoV-2 seropositive at baseline, limiting conclusions about previously exposed vaccinees. Because no samples from the day 14 peak response were available, repertoires could be characterized only after the peak T cell response. Reportedly, close to half of the unique spike-specific TCRs recognized epitopes lying outside the regions that are mutated in the B.1.351 and B.1.1.7 variants. The 56-69-year group was small, and its depth increase did not reach significance, likely because of low power. A significant rise in spike-specific TCR breadth and depth was observed after two AZD1222 doses relative to day 0 and relative to MenACWY recipients. Most participants were white British and females outnumbered males, and the authors suggested that clonal diversity may have been underestimated.

The trim is 9 bases for V and 0 bases for J, with a gap of 14 bases between the germline ends. The CDR3, from cysteine to phenylalanine, totals 14 residues. Just the 42-base CDR3 DNA is kept, in frame starting at base 1. Taken from the germline V gene (reference sequence), the CDR1 and CDR2 loops are LNHDA and SQIVND. The intended sense of this specimen's time point label: baseline before first vaccination. Samples from vaccinated people were obtained from the UK trials COV001 and COV002, which included a single-blind randomized controlled phase 2/3 trial of AZD1222 (ChAdOx1 nCoV-19) in healthy adults. Trial participant PBMC samples were collected at day 0 and day 28 after the second dose for TCRbeta chain sequencing. Regarding this clone: Its antigen remains unidentified. Base-call qualities are not available, and no considerably larger clone is one nucleotide away.

The CDR3 regions of human TCRbeta chains were analyzed by immunosequencing. Processing in the source paper ran as follows. Repertoire TCRs were matched against a reference library of SARS-CoV-2-specific TCRs generated with the MIRA antigen-specificity platform. Breadth was defined as the fraction of unique TCRs that were SARS-CoV-2-associated. Depth was defined as the fraction of total T cells that were SARS-CoV-2-associated. Using the MIRA data, each spike-specific TCR was assigned both to the spike region to which the TCR was reactive and to a CD4 or CD8 class. Log10-transformed breadth and depth values were compared by one-way ANOVA with Sidak's multiple comparisons tests. This immuneACCESS table, as held by TCRdb, lists in-frame sequences with V and J called but not all clones. Of the missing ones, under half trace to an unresolved V gene in checked studies; the others have no known cause. V, J and clone size were drawn from that table, and D and trimming were deduced from the DNA. Counted in this sample were some 170,000 clones; around 90% of them appeared once. Around 1.6% of the sample lies in the top ten.

This clonotype originated in an adult in good health. The sequence is built from TRBV19 and TRBJ1-2, with no confident D gene call. The source was peripheral blood, collected on day 0 of AZD1222 vaccination. The sequenced DNA is TGTGCCAGCAGAACTCAGACAACTAACTATGGCTACACCTTC. Its translation reads: CASRTQTTNYGYTF.